The rows below give T cell receptor beta chains drawn from one sample of a study of T cells in Graves' hyperthyroidism and ophthalmopathy. TCRdb ran MiXCR on the multiplex PCR reads and lists one entry per CDR3 protein. The sample includes 300,000 to 450,000 distinct CDR3 sequences, about 14% of them seen just once. The sample comprised blood. These TCRs come from a woman aged 55-70 years with Graves' hyperthyroidism. The CDR3 runs from the conserved cysteine through the conserved F or W. A row's size may be missing; if present it is once, few, many or a size class.

V gene,clone size,J gene,CDR3 protein
TRBV11-3,-,TRBJ2-2,CASTGGAGTGELFF
TRBV27,-,TRBJ2-1,CASSLSGGSPYNEQFF
TRBV7-9,-,TRBJ2-3,CASSLKAGLGDTQYF
TRBV6-1,once,TRBJ2-2,CASSQDWTATGELFF
TRBV7-2,many,TRBJ1-1,CASSRQGLNTEAFF
TRBV10-3,many,TRBJ1-1,CAIRGSGGTEAFF
TRBV18,-,TRBJ2-3,CASSPIPGLAARTDTQYF
TRBV6-2/TRBV6-3,many,TRBJ1-2,CASSYSRQSYGYTF
TRBV6-1,many,TRBJ1-3,CASSPGGSNSGNTIYF
TRBV7-3,many,TRBJ1-1,CASSALVAPNTEAFF
TRBV6-5,many,TRBJ2-3,CASSYSGTSTDTQYF
TRBV10-3,-,TRBJ1-1,CAISERTDRIAFF
TRBV6-1,many,TRBJ2-7,CASRPPETGKYEQYF
TRBV5-1,many,TRBJ2-4,CASSLVGKNIQYF
TRBV7-9,few,TRBJ1-3,CASSLVQGNTIYF
TRBV12-3/TRBV12-4,-,TRBJ1-2,CASSGTGRLKGYTF
TRBV3-1,many,TRBJ2-1,CASSLYAGEGEQFF
TRBV7-8,few,TRBJ2-7,CASSLKREGGEQYF
TRBV5-1,many,TRBJ2-1,CASSLDGLGPYNEQFF
TRBV9,-,TRBJ1-1,CASSRSSGNTEAFF
TRBV27,-,TRBJ2-7,CASSSPEHSYEQYF
TRBV5-8,many,TRBJ2-7,CASSLVGRPSYEQYF
TRBV6-2/TRBV6-3,-,TRBJ1-2,CASRPTGEYGYTF
TRBV12-3/TRBV12-4,few,TRBJ2-2,CASSISNTGELFF
TRBV6-2/TRBV6-3,-,TRBJ2-1,CASTLLGGSGYEQFF
TRBV11-2,many,TRBJ2-3,CASSSYRRLRTSGRTDTQYF
TRBV12-3/TRBV12-4,-,TRBJ2-7,CASSTGVSYEQYF
TRBV20-1,many,TRBJ1-1,CSASQGYRDTEAFF
TRBV20-1,many,TRBJ1-2,CSAMDQGDGYTF
TRBV24-1,-,TRBJ2-2,CATSGLANTGELFF
TRBV20-1,many,TRBJ2-1,CSAPRLLSSYNEQFF
TRBV12-5,-,TRBJ2-1,CASGLGLAAARNEQFF
TRBV2,many,TRBJ2-4,CASSEGSSAVQYF
TRBV20-1,many,TRBJ2-1,CSARDSRLAGGSSYNEQFF
TRBV14,-,TRBJ1-4,CASSQVGQSNEKLFF
TRBV7-9,-,TRBJ2-1,CASSLAQGLYNEQFF
TRBV7-9,many,TRBJ1-4,CASSLAAEGEKLFF